The text below deals with one TCR beta chain. Its antigen is undetermined. TCRdb's table, derived via immunoSEQ multiplex PCR, lists solely in-frame clones and lacks some. The sample lists around 300,000 clones, 88% occurring once. This record belongs to a study of cytomegalovirus exposure and HLA in healthy donors. Whole-study findings and limits: According to the study, 160 or so TCR beta chains were cytomegalovirus-associated.

The source is a young woman in good health and CMV-seronegative. The sequencing input was PBMCs.

The CDR3 DNA reads TGTGCCAGCAGCCTAGGAGTAGTGAACCCTAGCACAGATACGCAGTATTTT. It encodes CASSLGVVNPSTDTQYF. The rearrangement links TRBV11-2 to TRBJ2-3; D not resolved. The CDR3 spans 17 residues. Trimming shortened V by 5 bases and J by 0 bases, and 18 bases separated the two germline ends. The germline V gene has CDR1 SGHAT and CDR2 FQNNGV.